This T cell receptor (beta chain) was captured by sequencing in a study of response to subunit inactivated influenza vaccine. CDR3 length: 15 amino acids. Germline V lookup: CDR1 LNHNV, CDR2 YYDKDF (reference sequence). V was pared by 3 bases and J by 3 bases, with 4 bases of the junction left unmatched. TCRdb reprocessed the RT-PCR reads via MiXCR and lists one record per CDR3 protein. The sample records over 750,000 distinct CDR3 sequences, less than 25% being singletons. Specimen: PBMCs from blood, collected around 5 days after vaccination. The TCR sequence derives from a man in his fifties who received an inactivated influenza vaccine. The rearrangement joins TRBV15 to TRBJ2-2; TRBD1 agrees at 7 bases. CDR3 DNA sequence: TGTGCCACCAGCAGGACGGGACAGCACACCGGGGAGCTGTTTTTT. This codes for CATSRTGQHTGELFF.